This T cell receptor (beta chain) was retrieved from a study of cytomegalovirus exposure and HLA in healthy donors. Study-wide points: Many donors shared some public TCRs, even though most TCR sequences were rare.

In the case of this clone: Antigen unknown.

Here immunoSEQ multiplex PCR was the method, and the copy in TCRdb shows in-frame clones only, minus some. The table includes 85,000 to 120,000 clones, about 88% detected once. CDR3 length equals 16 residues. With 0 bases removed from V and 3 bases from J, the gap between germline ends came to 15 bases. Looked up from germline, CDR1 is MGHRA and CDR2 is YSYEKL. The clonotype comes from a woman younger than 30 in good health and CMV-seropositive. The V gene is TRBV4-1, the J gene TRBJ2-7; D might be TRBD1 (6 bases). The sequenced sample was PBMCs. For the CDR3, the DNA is TGCGCCAGCAGCCAAGATAGCACAGGGACCGTCTACGAGCAGTACTTC. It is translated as CASSQDSTGTVYEQYF.